One and the same sample provided the 8 T cell receptor beta chains below, sequenced in a study of graft-versus-host responses after intestinal transplantation. Some clones are missing from TCRdb's copy, which holds only in-frame ones; the method was immunoSEQ multiplex PCR. The sample holds fewer than 85,000 clones; roughly 84% are singletons and the top ten take 0.35% to 0.45%. Their antigens are not known. The sequencing here drew on unstimulated CD4+ T cells sorted from spleen or lymph node cells, taken before transplant. The receptors were gathered from a human donor who was the organ donor for an intestinal transplant.

The chain combines TRBV6-5 with TRBJ1-5; 8 nucleotides match TRBD1. The CDR3 spans 13 residues. Looked up from germline, CDR1 is MNHEY and CDR2 is SVGAGI. Germline trimming cut 5 bases from V and 7 bases from J; bases unmatched to any gene: 4. CDR3 coding DNA: TGTGCCAGCAGTATGGACAGGGTCCAGCCCCAGCATTTT. Its protein product is CASSMDRVQPQHF.

This chain connects TRBV6-1 to TRBJ1-2; 8 nucleotides line up with TRBD1. V lost 6 bases and J lost 2; bases outside the gene matches: 2. Germline CDR1 is MNHNS and CDR2 is SASEGT. This CDR3 is 13 amino acids long. CDR3 protein: CASSRDRNYGYTF. Here the CDR3 DNA reads TGTGCCAGCAGCCGGGACAGGAACTATGGCTACACCTTC.

This sequence joins TRBV11-2 and TRBJ2-1; D is ambiguous. The CDR3 loop spans 12 amino acids. Germline loops: CDR1 SGHAT, CDR2 FQNNGV. V lost 0 bases, J lost 9 bases, and 6 bases lay in between. Here the CDR3 reads CASSLDRSEQFF. CDR3 nucleotides: TGTGCCAGCAGCTTAGATCGCAGTGAGCAGTTCTTC.

CDR3 nucleotide sequence: TGCGCCAGCAGTGAGTGGACTAGCGGCACCGGGGAGCTGTTTTTT. Amino acids: CASSEWTSGTGELFF. This sequence joins TRBV10-2 and TRBJ2-2; 10 bases line up with TRBD2. Germline assignment: CDR1 WSHSY and CDR2 SAAADI. The CDR3 consists of 15 residues. V was pared by 1 base and J by 4 bases, with 0 bases of the junction left unmatched.

The rearrangement links TRBV28 to TRBJ2-6; 8 bases are a match to TRBD1. Trimming took 4 bases from V and 2 from J; bases not matched to a gene: 19. This CDR3 spans 21 amino acids. Looked up from germline, CDR1 is MDHEN and CDR2 is SYDVKM. The CDR3 loop reads CASSSSRRTGTRPAGANVLTF. In DNA, the CDR3 is TGTGCCAGCAGTTCCTCCCGCCGGACAGGGACCCGCCCCGCTGGGGCCAACGTCCTGACTTTC.

This clone turned up a few times. This rearrangement joins TRBV6-1 to TRBJ2-2; TRBD1 matches at 7 bases. The J segment lost 4 bases and the V segment lost 7 bases, leaving 6 bases of the junction unmatched. CDR1 MNHNS and CDR2 SASEGT come from the germline V gene. The CDR3 has 14 residues. The CDR3 DNA sequence: TGTGCCAGCAATTGGGACAGAAGCACCGGGGAGCTGTTTTTT. It translates to CASNWDRSTGELFF.

The chain joins TRBV7-2 to TRBJ2-3; 8 nucleotides match TRBD1. There are 14 residues in the CDR3. Germline-derived CDR1 and CDR2 are SGHTA and FQGNSA. V was clipped by 6 bases and J by 6 bases; unmatched bases: 8. CDR3 bases: TGTGCCAGCAGACTGGGACAGGTGGGGGATACGCAGTATTTT. Its translation is CASRLGQVGDTQYF.

V and J are TRBV6-4 and TRBJ1-2, with D unclear. V was shortened by 2 bases and J by 10 bases, with 14 bases between the two germline ends. Germline CDR1 reads MRHNA; CDR2 reads SNTAGT. The CDR3 is made up of 13 amino acids. CDR3 sequence: CASSDTSKRDYTF. The CDR3 nucleotides are TGTGCCAGCAGTGACACCTCAAAGCGAGACTACACCTTC.